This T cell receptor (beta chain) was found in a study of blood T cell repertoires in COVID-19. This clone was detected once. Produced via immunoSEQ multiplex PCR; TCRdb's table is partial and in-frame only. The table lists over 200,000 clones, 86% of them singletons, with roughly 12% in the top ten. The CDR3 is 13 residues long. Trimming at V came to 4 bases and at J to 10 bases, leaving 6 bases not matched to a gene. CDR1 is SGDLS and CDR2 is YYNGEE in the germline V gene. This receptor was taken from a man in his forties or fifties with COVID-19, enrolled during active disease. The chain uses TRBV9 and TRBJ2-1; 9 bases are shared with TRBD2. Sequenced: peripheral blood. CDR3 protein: CASSPPGLAEQFF. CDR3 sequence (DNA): TGTGCCAGCAGCCCACCGGGACTAGCCGAGCAGTTCTTC.